The 28 T cell receptor beta chains listed next were all sequenced from one sample in a study of CD8 T cells in Susac syndrome (dated by TCRdb to the late 2010s). Libraries came from the immunoSEQ multiplex PCR assay. RNA was extracted with the RNeasy kit and roughly 0.5 to 1 ug was reverse transcribed using random hexamers. TCRdb ran its own pipeline on the public reads, namely fastp trimming at Q25 and MiXCR clone calling, and kept in-frame beta chains. Rows are unified per CDR3 protein, each entry keeping the most common DNA and genes. The sample records about 83,000 distinct CDR3 sequences, approximately 95% of which are singletons. Together, the top ten hold roughly 0.46% of the sample. The sample was CD8+ T cells from PBMCs. These receptors were obtained from a human donor with Susac syndrome.

This chain connects TRBV6-5 to TRBJ2-1; 8 bases map to TRBD2. This CDR3 has 15 amino acids. Germline loops: CDR1 MNHEY, CDR2 SVGAGI. After removal of 2 bases from V and 7 bases from J, the junction contained 7 bases not matched to a gene. The CDR3 sequence: CASSYGSGGGNEQFF. CDR3 bases: TGTGCCAGCAGTTACGGTTCGGGAGGGGGGAATGAGCAGTTCTTC.

This chain connects TRBV12-5 to TRBJ1-1; D is undetermined. The CDR3 is 12 residues long. Germline loops: CDR1 LGHNT, CDR2 FRNRAP. V was cut by 2 bases and J by 6 bases, with 7 bases left in between. CDR3 amino acids: CASGLSGAEAFF. In nucleotides, the CDR3 is TGTGCTAGTGGTTTGAGTGGAGCTGAAGCTTTCTTT.

The chain employs TRBV12-3 or TRBV12-4 and TRBJ2-5, with D perhaps matching TRBD2 (5 bases). Trimming shortened V by 0 bases and J by 5 bases, and 10 bases separated the two germline ends. The CDR3 covers 14 residues. CDR3 DNA sequence: TGTGCCAGCAGTTTAGCGGGAGTCGGGGAGACCCAGTACTTC. This translates into CASSLAGVGETQYF.

The chain carries TRBV27 and TRBJ2-7, with no clear D. Germline V gene lookup returns CDR1 MNHEY and CDR2 SMNVEV (reference sequence). This CDR3 contains 13 residues. V was pared by 2 bases and J by 1 base, with 6 bases between. The DNA for the CDR3 is TGTGCCAGCAGTTTAACAGCATCCTACGAGCAGTACTTC. Its protein is CASSLTASYEQYF.

The chain uses TRBV27 and TRBJ2-7; TRBD1 is a possible D gene (5 bases). V was pared by 3 bases and J by 2 bases, with 8 bases between. CDR3 length equals 13 residues. Per germline, CDR1 MNHEY and CDR2 SMNVEV (reference sequence). The DNA for the CDR3 is TGTGCCAGCAGTTTGCTGGACACCTACGAGCAGTACTTC. Protein: CASSLLDTYEQYF.

Only one count was recorded for this clonotype. The rearrangement links TRBV29-1 to TRBJ2-3, with a weak D call TRBD1 (6 bases). V gave up 4 bases and J gave up 3 bases, with 14 bases separating them. Germline CDR1 SQVTM, CDR2 ANQGSEA. The CDR3 totals 14 residues. CDR3 coding DNA: TGCAGCGTTGGTGGGACACTACGGACAGATACGCAGTATTTT. It translates to CSVGGTLRTDTQYF.

The chain has TRBV20-1 and TRBJ2-5, with 8 bases lining up with TRBD2. The CDR3 runs to 12 residues. Germline V gene data show CDR1 as DFQATT and CDR2 as SNEGSKA (reference sequence). The CDR3 sequence: CSATSEQETQYF. The DNA for the CDR3 is TGCAGCGCGACTAGCGAGCAAGAGACCCAGTACTTC.

The chain employs TRBV20-1 and TRBJ2-7, with D maybe TRBD2 (6 bases). Germline CDR1 is DFQATT and CDR2 is SNEGSKA (reference sequence). Trimming shortened V by 3 bases and J by 0 bases, and 9 bases separated the two germline ends. This CDR3 region has 13 residues. The CDR3 reads CSARTRDSYEQYF. In DNA form, the CDR3 reads TGCAGTGCTAGGACGCGGGACTCCTACGAGCAGTACTTC.

This clonotype was found a few times. This chain connects TRBV6-2 or TRBV6-3 to TRBJ2-7, with D perhaps assigned TRBD1 or TRBD2 (5 bases each). The CDR3 sequence is 15 residues long. The germline V and J ends were trimmed by 2 bases and 4 bases, with 15 bases remaining between them. CDR1 is MNHEY, CDR2 SVGEGT, per germline. The CDR3: CASSYLDGGTYEQYF. CDR3 in DNA: TGTGCCAGCAGTTACCTGGACGGTGGGACGTACGAGCAGTACTTC.

V and J are TRBV13 and TRBJ2-1; D unresolved. The CDR3 length is 12 residues. Germline assignment: CDR1 PRHDT and CDR2 FYEKMQ (reference sequence). Trimming left V 5 bases short and J 7 bases short, with 9 bases between. As DNA, the CDR3 is TGTGCCAGCAGCGCCCGAGCGAATGAGCAGTTCTTC. Translation: CASSARANEQFF.

This clonotype was seen once. The CDR3 loop reads CASFLLDTQYF. In nucleotides, the CDR3 is TGTGCCTCCTTTCTCTTAGATACGCAGTATTTT. The chain couples TRBV30 to TRBJ2-3; D is uncertain. Germline lookup yields CDR1 GTSNPN and CDR2 SVGIG (reference sequence). This CDR3 region has 11 residues. V lost 7 bases and J 5 bases, leaving 10 bases between the germline ends.

V is TRBV20-1 and J is TRBJ2-5, with 11 bases that match TRBD2. V dropped 0 bases and J dropped 4; count of bases not matched to a gene: 10. Per germline, CDR1 DFQATT and CDR2 SNEGSKA (reference sequence). This CDR3 is 17 amino acids long. The chain's CDR3 is CSARDVQLAGVGETQYF. In DNA, the CDR3 is TGCAGTGCTAGAGATGTACAACTAGCGGGAGTAGGAGAGACCCAGTACTTC.

CDR3 sequence: CASSVVRGQYF. The CDR3 DNA is TGTGCCAGCAGCGTAGTAAGGGGGCAGTACTTC. This chain uses TRBV9 with TRBJ2-7; D may be TRBD1 (5 bases). Germline V gene lookup returns CDR1 SGDLS and CDR2 YYNGEE. This CDR3 has 11 amino acids. V lost 0 bases and J 9 bases, leaving 7 bases between the germline ends.

As for this clonotype: The junction shows a germline mismatch at one end, possibly a read error. The chain recombines TRBV6-5 with TRBJ1-5, with D unclear. In germline, CDR1 is MNHEY, CDR2 SVGAGI. The CDR3 contains 9 residues. In nucleotides, the CDR3 is TGTGCCAGCAGTTACTCGATCAGTTTT. Its protein product is CASSYSISF.

On this clonotype itself: At one end, the junction sequence differs from germline, possibly due to a read error. This rearrangement joins TRBV7-7 to TRBJ2-1; D is unclear. The CDR3 is 13 amino acids. CDR1 and CDR2 (germline): SSHAT, FNYEAQ (reference sequence). CDR3 coding DNA: TGTGCTAGCAGCACCCTACTGAGTTATGAGCAGTTCTTC. Translated: CASSTLLSYEQFF.

J is TRBJ1-2 and V is TRBV14; D not resolved. Trimming pared 3 bases from V and 1 base from J, leaving 6 bases between. The CDR3 has 13 amino acids. Germline loops: CDR1 SGHDN, CDR2 FVKESK. The CDR3 region has the DNA TGTGCCAGCAGCCACTGGAATAACTATGGCTACACCTTC. As protein: CASSHWNNYGYTF.

The chain couples TRBV11-2 to TRBJ2-5, with TRBD2 as a possible D gene (5 bases). There are 14 residues in the CDR3. The V gene's germline CDR1 is SGHAT and CDR2 FQNNGV. Trimming left V 3 bases short and J 3 bases short, with 11 bases between. The CDR3 loop is CASSFSPREETQYF. The DNA for the CDR3 is TGTGCCAGCAGCTTTTCCCCGCGGGAAGAGACCCAGTACTTC. Full variable domain (remainder filled in from reference TRBV11-2 and TRBJ2-5): EAGVAQSPRYKIIEKRQSVAFWCNPISGHATLYWYQQILGQGPKLLIQFQNNGVVDDSQLPKDRFSAERLKGVDSTLKIQPAKLEDSAVYLCASSFSPREETQYFGPGTRLLVL.

In DNA form, the CDR3 reads TGTGCCAGCACCGACAACTACAATGAGCAGTTCTTC. Translation: CASTDNYNEQFF. The V gene is TRBV5-6, the J gene TRBJ2-1; no clear D gene. CDR1 and CDR2 (germline): SGHDT, YYEEEE. The length of the CDR3 is 12 residues. The V gene lost 6 bases and the J gene lost 3 bases, with 7 bases spanning the gap.

This chain connects TRBV30 to TRBJ2-5; tentatively, D is TRBD1 (7 bases). Germline V CDR1 and CDR2: GTSNPN, SVGIG (reference sequence). The CDR3 sequence is 14 residues long. V was clipped by 4 bases and J by 4 bases, with 16 bases between them. CDR3 amino acids: CAWTSSDRVETQYF. CDR3 sequence (DNA): TGTGCCTGGACCTCTAGCGACAGGGTAGAGACCCAGTACTTC.

The chain joins TRBV4-2 to TRBJ2-5; weak D call: TRBD2 (5 bases). This CDR3 contains 14 residues. Germline CDR1 LGHNA, CDR2 YNFKEQ. The germline V and J ends were trimmed by 0 bases and 2 bases, with 7 bases remaining between them. The CDR3 here is CASSQEEGQETQYF. The CDR3 DNA reads as TGTGCCAGCAGCCAAGAAGAGGGACAAGAGACCCAGTACTTC.

The chain is built from TRBV28 and TRBJ2-7; D is perhaps TRBD1 (6 bases). From germline, CDR1 is MDHEN and CDR2 SYDVKM. This CDR3 has 14 residues. Trimming left V 3 bases short and J 2 bases short, with 11 bases between. The CDR3 DNA reads as TGTGCCAGCAGTTTTAACAGGGATCCCTACGAGCAGTACTTC. This translates into CASSFNRDPYEQYF.

The chain couples TRBV9 to TRBJ2-7; a weak D match, TRBD2 (6 bases). The V end was cut by 1 base, the J end by 0 bases, with 11 bases between. In germline, CDR1 is SGDLS, CDR2 YYNGEE. This CDR3 spans 15 amino acids. The CDR3 sequence: CASSVSAGFSYEQYF. As DNA, the CDR3 is TGTGCCAGCAGCGTATCTGCGGGGTTCTCCTACGAGCAGTACTTC. The entire variable domain, with the rest obtained from reference TRBV9 and TRBJ2-7, is as follows: DSGVTQTPKHLITATGQRVTLRCSPRSGDLSVYWYQQSLDQGLQFLIQYYNGEERAKGNILERFSAQQFPDLHSELNLSSLELGDSALYFCASSVSAGFSYEQYFGPGTRLTVT.

The chain carries TRBV29-1 and TRBJ2-7; D gene ambiguous. V dropped 0 bases and J dropped 7 bases, with 10 bases sitting between them. The germline CDR1 and CDR2 sequences are SQVTM and ANQGSEA. This CDR3 has 12 residues. The DNA of the CDR3 is TGCAGCGTTGAAGAAGGTAATCAGGAGCAGTACTTC. Translated, it gives CSVEEGNQEQYF.

The sample holds one count of this clonotype. The chain combines TRBV5-6 with TRBJ2-3; 7 positions agree with TRBD1. The junction had 2 bases not matched to a gene; V was cut back by 2 bases and J by 2 bases. The CDR3 contains 14 residues. Looked up from germline, CDR1 is SGHDT and CDR2 is YYEEEE. The CDR3 sequence: CASSLQGNTDTQYF. The CDR3 DNA is TGTGCCAGCAGCTTACAGGGGAACACAGATACGCAGTATTTT. The entire variable domain, with the rest obtained from reference TRBV5-6 and TRBJ2-3, is as follows: DAGVTQSPTHLIKTRGQQVTLRCSPKSGHDTVSWYQQALGQGPQFIFQYYEEEERQRGNFPDRFSGHQFPNYSSELNVNALLLGDSALYLCASSLQGNTDTQYFGPGTRLTVL.

V gene TRBV6-5 combines with J gene TRBJ1-4, with D possibly matching TRBD1 (6 bases). With 5 bases removed from V and 0 bases from J, the gap between germline ends came to 22 bases. The length of the CDR3 is 19 residues. Looked up from germline, CDR1 is MNHEY and CDR2 is SVGAGI. As DNA, the CDR3 is TGTGCCAGCAGTCACCTCGAAGGGTGGGGGCGAACAACTAATGAAAAACTGTTTTTT. Amino acids: CASSHLEGWGRTTNEKLFF.

The gene calls are TRBV7-3 and TRBJ2-3; a possible D gene is TRBD2 (5 bases). V dropped 2 bases and J dropped 3 bases, with 6 bases sitting between them. Germline CDR1 and CDR2: SGHTA and FQGTGA. The CDR3 loop spans 13 amino acids. The DNA for the CDR3 is TGTGCCAGCAGCTTATGGGAGACAGATACGCAGTATTTT. Its translation is CASSLWETDTQYF.

The sample holds a few counts of this clonotype. As DNA, the CDR3 is TGTGCCAGCTCGGGGGAGACCCAGTACTTC. This sequence encodes CASSGETQYF. V is TRBV13 and J is TRBJ2-5, with a tentative D call TRBD2 (5 bases). The CDR3 loop spans 10 amino acids. Germline CDR1 is PRHDT and CDR2 is FYEKMQ (reference sequence). Deletions cut 8 bases from V and 5 bases from J, with 6 bases between.

The chain recombines TRBV5-1 with TRBJ2-3; 15 nucleotides align to TRBD2. This CDR3 contains 21 residues. Trimming removed 3 bases from V and 2 bases from J; junction bases left unmatched: 16. Germline CDR1 reads SGHRS; CDR2 reads YFSETQ. The CDR3 DNA sequence: TGCGCCAGCAGCTCCCTTCCGGGACTAGCGGGAGGCCAGATCGTCACAGATACGCAGTATTTT. This gives the protein CASSSLPGLAGGQIVTDTQYF.